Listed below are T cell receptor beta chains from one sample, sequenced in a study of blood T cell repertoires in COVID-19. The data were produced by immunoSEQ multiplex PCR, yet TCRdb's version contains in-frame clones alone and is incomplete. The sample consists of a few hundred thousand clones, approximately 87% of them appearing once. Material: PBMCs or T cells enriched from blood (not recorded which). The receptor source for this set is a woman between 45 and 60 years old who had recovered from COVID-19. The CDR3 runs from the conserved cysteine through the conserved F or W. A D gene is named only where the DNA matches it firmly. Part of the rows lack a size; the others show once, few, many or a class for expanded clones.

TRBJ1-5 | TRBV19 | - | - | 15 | CASTSFPGGDQPQHF | TGTGCCAGTACTTCGTTTCCGGGGGGGGACCAGCCCCAGCATTTT
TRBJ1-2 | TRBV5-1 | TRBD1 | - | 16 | CASSEKTGATNYGYTF | TGCGCCAGCAGCGAAAAAACAGGGGCCACTAACTATGGCTACACCTTC
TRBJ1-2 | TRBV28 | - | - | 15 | CASSLNQGFSYGYTF | TGTGCCAGCAGTTTGAACCAGGGTTTCTCCTATGGCTACACCTTC
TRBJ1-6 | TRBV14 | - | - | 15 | CASSQAQGRGSPLHF | TGTGCCAGCAGCCAAGCACAGGGAAGAGGATCACCCCTCCACTTT
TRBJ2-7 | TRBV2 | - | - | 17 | CASSGAIGQPSSYEQYF | TGTGCCAGCAGTGGGGCCATAGGACAGCCGAGCTCCTACGAGCAGTACTTC
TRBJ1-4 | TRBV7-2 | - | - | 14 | CASKGGQLNEKLFF | TGTGCCAGCAAGGGGGGGCAGTTAAATGAAAAACTGTTTTTT
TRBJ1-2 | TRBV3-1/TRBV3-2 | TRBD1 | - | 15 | CASSQGQGINYGYTF | TGTGCCAGCAGCCAAGGACAGGGCATTAACTATGGCTACACCTTC
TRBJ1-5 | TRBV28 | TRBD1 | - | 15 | CASSLGQTLNQPQHF | TGTGCCAGCAGTTTGGGACAGACGCTCAATCAGCCCCAGCATTTT
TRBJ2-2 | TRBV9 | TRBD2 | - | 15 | CASSGYSGGTGELFF | TGTGCCAGCAGCGGATATTCGGGGGGCACCGGGGAGCTGTTTTTT
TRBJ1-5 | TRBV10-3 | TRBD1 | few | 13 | CAISEDRGRPQHF | TGTGCCATCAGTGAGGACAGGGGGCGACCCCAGCATTTT
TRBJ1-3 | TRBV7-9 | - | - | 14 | CASSRQGSGNTIYF | TGTGCCAGCAGCCGCCAGGGGTCTGGAAACACCATATATTTT
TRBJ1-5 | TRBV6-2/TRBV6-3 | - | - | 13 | CASSYGSNQPQHF | TGTGCCAGCAGTTATGGCAGCAATCAGCCCCAGCATTTT
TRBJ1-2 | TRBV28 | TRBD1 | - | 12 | CASCTGDYGYTF | TGTGCCAGCTGTACAGGGGACTATGGCTACACCTTC
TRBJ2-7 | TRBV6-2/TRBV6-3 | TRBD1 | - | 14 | CASSRTGMVYEQYF | TGTGCCAGCAGTAGGACAGGGATGGTCTACGAGCAGTACTTC
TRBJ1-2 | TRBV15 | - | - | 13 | CATSLDRDYGYTF | TGTGCCACCAGTTTGGACAGAGACTATGGCTACACCTTC
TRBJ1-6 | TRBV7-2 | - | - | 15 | CASSFTGQYNSPLHF | TGTGCCAGCAGCTTTACGGGACAATATAATTCACCCCTCCACTTT